Given below is one TCR beta chain in context. Every contributor of samples was a Caucasian grown-up residing in Nashville, Tennessee. The V end was cut by 5 bases, the J end by 7 bases, with 18 bases between. Germline CDR1 and CDR2: SGHRS and YFSETQ. This CDR3 is 14 amino acids long. This sample stems from a study of shared clonotypes between healthy human individuals. Each sorted subset replicate got 200 ng genomic DNA, tens of thousands of genomes. Produced via immunoSEQ multiplex PCR; TCRdb's table is partial and in-frame only. The sample records 950,000 to 1,100,000 clones, more than 75% being singletons.

Sequencing was done on a sample of memory CD4+ T cells from PBMCs. As to subset: CD45RA-negative fraction. The receptor comes from a man younger than 35 in good health. Some clones in this sample may be carry-over from other donors' samples. The V call is TRBV5-1, the J call TRBJ2-5; no clear D gene. The DNA for the CDR3 is TGCGCCAGCAGGCTAAGGACGGATCCGGGGACCCAGTACTTC. This gives the protein CASRLRTDPGTQYF.